This T cell receptor beta chain originates from a study of radiotherapy plus CTLA-4 blockade in lung cancer (dated by TCRdb to 2016 to 2019). Context from the whole study: Among the enrolled patients, around 19% had an objective response, and less than 40% reached disease control.

Comment on this clone: Its binding antigen is unknown. No qualities accompany the bases; no much larger clone lies one base away.

Libraries were prepared through the immunoSEQ multiplex PCR assay. This immuneACCESS table, as held by TCRdb, lists in-frame sequences with V and J called but not all clones. Of the missing ones, under half trace to an unresolved V gene in checked studies; the others have no known cause. The sample has roughly 50,000 clones on record, 80% to 90% of them singletons. 15% to 20% of the sample goes to the ten largest clones. Study-wide findings and limitations: TCR clones derived from tumors expanded in peripheral blood after treatment with radiotherapy and ipilimumab. Increased serum interferon-beta after radiation, together with early dynamic changes in blood T cell clones, were reported to be the strongest predictors of response.

At the junction V is shortened by 5 bases and J by 4 bases, with 14 bases in between. CDR1 is given as SGHTA and CDR2 as FQGNSA, both from the germline V gene. From its cysteine to its phenylalanine, the CDR3 spans 14 amino acids. Of the read, only the CDR3 DNA is kept; its 42 bases are in frame from base 1. Focal radiation therapy combined with CTLA-4 blockade (ipilimumab) was tested in patients with chemo-refractory metastatic non-small-cell lung cancer. The TCR was taken from a human donor with non-small cell lung cancer that progressed on radiotherapy plus ipilimumab. Some clones in this sample may be carry-over from other donors' samples. The source was peripheral blood, collected from a patient treated with radiotherapy plus ipilimumab. This chain is built from TRBV7-2 and TRBJ1-1; the D gene lacks a confident call. The nucleotide sequence is given as TGTGCCAGCAGCATCGGCCTAGGCGGCACTGAAGCTTTCTTT. The resulting protein is CASSIGLGGTEAFF. The CDR3, completed at both ends by the reference TRBV7-2 and TRBJ1-1 genes, gives the full variable domain GAGVSQSPSNKVTEKGKDVELRCDPISGHTALYWYRQSLGQGLEFLIYFQGNSAPDKSGLPSDRFSAERTGGSVSTLTIQRTQQEDSAVYLCASSIGLGGTEAFFGQGTRLTVV.